This T cell receptor (beta chain) was retrieved from a study of T cells in Graves' hyperthyroidism and ophthalmopathy. Study-level information: The initial diagnosis was the point when peripheral blood was collected, ahead of any treatment. Study-wide findings and caveats: Most clonotypes that expanded in the thyroid above 0.001 also showed up in blood.

RNA transcripts yielded amplified TCR beta CDR3 regions. HTBI primers were used for first-round RT-PCR of the TCR CDR3. From the multiplex PCR reads, TCRdb called clonotypes with MiXCR, one entry per CDR3 protein. Altogether around 340,000 distinct CDR3 sequences are present, roughly a fifth being singletons, with the ten largest covering around 45%. Germline loops: CDR1 DFQATT, CDR2 SNEGSKA (reference sequence). This CDR3 spans 15 amino acids. The trim removed 3 bases at V and 2 bases at J, leaving 7 bases unmatched. Graves' hyperthyroidism without ophthalmopathy progression within 18 months was termed stable. PBMCs were derived from more than 8 ml fresh peripheral blood. Comment on this clonotype: What it binds is unknown.

The V call is TRBV20-1, the J call TRBJ1-1; TRBD1 matches at 9 bases. Specimen: blood. This TCR derives from a woman aged 45-59 years with Graves' hyperthyroidism. The CDR3 here is CSASGQGIGNTEAFF. For the CDR3, the DNA is TGCAGTGCTAGTGGACAGGGGATTGGCAACACTGAAGCTTTCTTT.